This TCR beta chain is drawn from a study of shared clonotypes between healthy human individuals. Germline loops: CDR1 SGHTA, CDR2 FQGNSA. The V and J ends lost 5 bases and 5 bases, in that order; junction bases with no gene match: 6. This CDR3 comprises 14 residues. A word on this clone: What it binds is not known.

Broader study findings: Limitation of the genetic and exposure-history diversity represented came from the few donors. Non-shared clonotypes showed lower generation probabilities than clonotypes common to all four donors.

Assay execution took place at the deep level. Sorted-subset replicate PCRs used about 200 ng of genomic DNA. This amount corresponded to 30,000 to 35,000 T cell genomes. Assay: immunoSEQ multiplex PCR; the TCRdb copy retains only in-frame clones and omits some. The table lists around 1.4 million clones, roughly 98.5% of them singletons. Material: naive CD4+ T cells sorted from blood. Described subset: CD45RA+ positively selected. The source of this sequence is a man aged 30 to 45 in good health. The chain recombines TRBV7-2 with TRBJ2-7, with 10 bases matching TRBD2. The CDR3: CASSRLAGAHEQYF. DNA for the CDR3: TGTGCCAGCAGCAGACTAGCGGGTGCCCACGAGCAGTACTTC. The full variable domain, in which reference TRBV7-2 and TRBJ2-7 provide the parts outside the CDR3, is GAGVSQSPSNKVTEKGKDVELRCDPISGHTALYWYRQSLGQGLEFLIYFQGNSAPDKSGLPSDRFSAERTGGSVSTLTIQRTQQEDSAVYLCASSRLAGAHEQYFGPGTRLTVT.